This paragraph covers one TCR beta chain sequence. Antigen unknown. This sample is part of a study of cytomegalovirus exposure and HLA in healthy donors. Points from the study as a whole: Among the sequence variants, a highly shared cluster was likely an artifact of sequencing. A later analysis showed HLA-associated TCR beta chains outstripping equally common others in clonal expansion. In most subjects, TCR beta sequences reportedly gave accurate predictions of HLA-A and HLA-B alleles.

The CDR3 extends over 13 amino acids. Trimming at V came to 11 bases and at J to 7 bases, leaving 7 bases not matched to a gene. Germline V gene sequence: CDR1 SNHLY, CDR2 FYNNEI. Nominal health characterized the donors when sampled, though unrecorded immune exposures were likely. The PCR employed 60 Vbeta primers together with 13 Jbeta primers. The assay was immunoSEQ multiplex PCR, and TCRdb's table has in-frame clones only and misses some. The table for this sample gives some 140,000 clones. The rearrangement uses TRBV2 and TRBJ1-6; 8 bases match TRBD1. The sample consisted of PBMCs. This sequence was found in a woman aged 40 to 50 in good health and CMV-seronegative. In DNA form, the CDR3 reads TGTGCCCCGAGGACAGGGCGAAATTCACCCCTCCACTTT. Translation gives CAPRTGRNSPLHF.